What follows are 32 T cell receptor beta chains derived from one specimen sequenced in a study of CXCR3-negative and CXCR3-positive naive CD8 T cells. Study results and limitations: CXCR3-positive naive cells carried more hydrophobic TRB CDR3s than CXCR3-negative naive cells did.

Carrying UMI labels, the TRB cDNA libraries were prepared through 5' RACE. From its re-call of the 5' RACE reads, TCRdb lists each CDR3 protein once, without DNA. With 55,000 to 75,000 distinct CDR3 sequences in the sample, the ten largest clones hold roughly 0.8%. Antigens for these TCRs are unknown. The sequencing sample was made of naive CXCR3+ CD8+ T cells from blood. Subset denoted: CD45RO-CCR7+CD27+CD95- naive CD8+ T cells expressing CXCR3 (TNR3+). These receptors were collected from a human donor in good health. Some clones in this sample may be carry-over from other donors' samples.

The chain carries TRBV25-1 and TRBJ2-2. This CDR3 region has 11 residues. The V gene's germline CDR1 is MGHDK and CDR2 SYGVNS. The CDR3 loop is CASSGAGELFF.

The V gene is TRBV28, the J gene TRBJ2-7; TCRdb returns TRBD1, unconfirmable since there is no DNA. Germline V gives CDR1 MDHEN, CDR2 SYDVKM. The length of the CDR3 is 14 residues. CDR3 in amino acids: CASSPDQGSYEQYF. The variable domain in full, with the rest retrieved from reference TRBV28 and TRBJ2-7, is DVKVTQSSRYLVKRTGEKVFLECVQDMDHENMFWYRQDPGLGLRLIYFSYDVKMKEKGDIPEGYSVSREKKERFSLILESASTNQTSMYLCASSPDQGSYEQYFGPGTRLTVT.

CDR3 in amino acids: CSDWTGDNEQFF. V usage is TRBV29-1 and J usage is TRBJ2-1; TCRdb calls TRBD1, which cannot be checked without DNA. The CDR3 is 12 amino acids. Germline assignment: CDR1 SQVTM and CDR2 ANQGSEA.

The CDR3 reads CSARDLRLTNYGYTF. J is TRBJ1-2 and V is TRBV20-1. This CDR3 region has 15 residues. CDR1 DFQATT and CDR2 SNEGSKA come from the germline V gene (reference sequence).

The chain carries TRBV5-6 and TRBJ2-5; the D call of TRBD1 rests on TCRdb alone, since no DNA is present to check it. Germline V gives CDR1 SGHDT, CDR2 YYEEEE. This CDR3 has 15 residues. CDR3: CASSLVGGLGETQYF.

CDR3 in amino acids: CASSRGQSNYEQYF. The V call is TRBV27, the J call TRBJ2-7; TCRdb indicates TRBD1, and absent DNA this call remains unverified. CDR1 is MNHEY and CDR2 is SMNVEV in the germline V gene (reference sequence). The CDR3 runs to 14 residues.

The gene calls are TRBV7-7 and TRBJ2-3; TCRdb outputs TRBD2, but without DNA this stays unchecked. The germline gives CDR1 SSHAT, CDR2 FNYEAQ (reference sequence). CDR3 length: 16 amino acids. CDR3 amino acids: CASSPKTGGRTDTQYF.

CDR3 loop: CAISEIGIQETQYF. The V and J genes are TRBV10-3 and TRBJ2-5. The CDR3 sequence is 14 residues long. Germline V gene lookup returns CDR1 ENHRY and CDR2 SYGVKD.

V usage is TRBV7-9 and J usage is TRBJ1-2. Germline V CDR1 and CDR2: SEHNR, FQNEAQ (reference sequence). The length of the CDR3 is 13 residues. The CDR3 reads CASSLGVLYGYTF.

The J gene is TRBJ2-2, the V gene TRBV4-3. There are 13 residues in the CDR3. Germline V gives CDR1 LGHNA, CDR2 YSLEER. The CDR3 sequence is CASSQDNIGELFF.

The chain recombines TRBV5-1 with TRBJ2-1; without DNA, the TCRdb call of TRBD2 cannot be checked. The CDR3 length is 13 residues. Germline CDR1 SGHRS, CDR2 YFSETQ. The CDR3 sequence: CASLASGSDEQFF.

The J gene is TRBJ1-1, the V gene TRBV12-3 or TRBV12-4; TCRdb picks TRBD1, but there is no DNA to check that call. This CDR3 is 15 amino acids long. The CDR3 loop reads CASKRDRGWNTEAFF.

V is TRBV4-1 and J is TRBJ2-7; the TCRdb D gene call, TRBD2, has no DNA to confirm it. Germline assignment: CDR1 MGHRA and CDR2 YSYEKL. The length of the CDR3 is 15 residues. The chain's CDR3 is CASSRVAGGGDEQYF.

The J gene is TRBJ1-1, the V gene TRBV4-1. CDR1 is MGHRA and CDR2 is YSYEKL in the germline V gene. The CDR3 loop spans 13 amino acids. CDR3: CASSQDMAVEAFF.

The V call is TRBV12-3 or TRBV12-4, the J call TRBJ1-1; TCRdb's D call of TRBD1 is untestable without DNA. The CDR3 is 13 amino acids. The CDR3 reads CASNLGPANEAFF.

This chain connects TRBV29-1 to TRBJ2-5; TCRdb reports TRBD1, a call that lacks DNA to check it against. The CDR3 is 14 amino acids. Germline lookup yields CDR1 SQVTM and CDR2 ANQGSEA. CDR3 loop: CSVTARDRQETQYF.

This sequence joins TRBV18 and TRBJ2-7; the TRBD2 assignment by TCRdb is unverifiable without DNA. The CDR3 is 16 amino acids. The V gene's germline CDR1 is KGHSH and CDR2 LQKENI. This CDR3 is CASSPRQGGPFYEQYF.

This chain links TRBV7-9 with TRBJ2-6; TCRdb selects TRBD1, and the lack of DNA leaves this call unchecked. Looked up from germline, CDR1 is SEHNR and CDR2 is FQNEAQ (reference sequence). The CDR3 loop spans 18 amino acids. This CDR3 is CASSPRAGETSGANVLTF.

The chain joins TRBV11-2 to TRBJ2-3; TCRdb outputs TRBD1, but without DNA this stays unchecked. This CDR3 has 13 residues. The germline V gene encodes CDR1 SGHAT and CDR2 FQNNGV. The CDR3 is CASRPPGPDTQYF.

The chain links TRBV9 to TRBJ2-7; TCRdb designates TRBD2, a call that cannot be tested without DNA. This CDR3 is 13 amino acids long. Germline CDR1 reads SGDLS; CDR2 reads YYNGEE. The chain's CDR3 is CASSVSGSYEQYF.

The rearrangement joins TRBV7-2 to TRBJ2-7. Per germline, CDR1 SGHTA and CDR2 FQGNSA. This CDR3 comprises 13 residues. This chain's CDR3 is CASSSVPTYEQYF.

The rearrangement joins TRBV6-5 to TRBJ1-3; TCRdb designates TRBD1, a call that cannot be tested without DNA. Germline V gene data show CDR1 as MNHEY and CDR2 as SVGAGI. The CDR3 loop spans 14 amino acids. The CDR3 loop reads CASISGVFGNTIYF.

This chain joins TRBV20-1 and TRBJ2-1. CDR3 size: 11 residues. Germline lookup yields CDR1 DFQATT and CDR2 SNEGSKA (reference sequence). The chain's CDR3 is CSASQDNVPFF.

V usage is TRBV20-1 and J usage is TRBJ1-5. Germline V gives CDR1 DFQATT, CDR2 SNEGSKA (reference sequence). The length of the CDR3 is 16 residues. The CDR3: CSARTTREYSNQPQHF.

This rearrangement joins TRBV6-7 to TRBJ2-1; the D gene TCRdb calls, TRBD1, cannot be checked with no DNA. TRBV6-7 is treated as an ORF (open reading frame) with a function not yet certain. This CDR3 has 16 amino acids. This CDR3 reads CASSYSAPDSYNEQFF.

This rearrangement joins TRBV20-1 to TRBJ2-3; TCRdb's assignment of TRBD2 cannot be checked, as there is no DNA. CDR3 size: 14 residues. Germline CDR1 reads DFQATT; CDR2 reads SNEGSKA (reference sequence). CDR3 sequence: CSAGGGEVTDTQYF.

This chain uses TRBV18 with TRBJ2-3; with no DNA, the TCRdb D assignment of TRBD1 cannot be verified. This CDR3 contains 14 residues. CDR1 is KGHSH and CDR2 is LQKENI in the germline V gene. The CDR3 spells CASSPSPGTDTQYF.

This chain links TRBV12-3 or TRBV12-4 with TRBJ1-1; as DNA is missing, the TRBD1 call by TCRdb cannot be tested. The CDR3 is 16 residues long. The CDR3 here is CASSQLADRPYTEAFF.

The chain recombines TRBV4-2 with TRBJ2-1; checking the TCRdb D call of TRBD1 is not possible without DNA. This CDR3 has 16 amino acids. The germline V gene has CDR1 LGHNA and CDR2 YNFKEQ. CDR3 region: CASSQEAPGGADEQFF.

CDR3: CASSTDTGLAGKRQFF. The chain has TRBV12-3 or TRBV12-4 and TRBJ2-1; TCRdb outputs TRBD2, but without DNA this stays unchecked. The CDR3 length is 16 residues.

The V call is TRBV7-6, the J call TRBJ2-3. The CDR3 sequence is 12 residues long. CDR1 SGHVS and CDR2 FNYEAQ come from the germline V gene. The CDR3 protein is CASSHLQDTQYF.

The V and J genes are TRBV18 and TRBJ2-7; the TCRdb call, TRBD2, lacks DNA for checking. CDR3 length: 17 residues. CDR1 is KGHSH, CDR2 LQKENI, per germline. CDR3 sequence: CASSPPEVRLAGYEQYF.